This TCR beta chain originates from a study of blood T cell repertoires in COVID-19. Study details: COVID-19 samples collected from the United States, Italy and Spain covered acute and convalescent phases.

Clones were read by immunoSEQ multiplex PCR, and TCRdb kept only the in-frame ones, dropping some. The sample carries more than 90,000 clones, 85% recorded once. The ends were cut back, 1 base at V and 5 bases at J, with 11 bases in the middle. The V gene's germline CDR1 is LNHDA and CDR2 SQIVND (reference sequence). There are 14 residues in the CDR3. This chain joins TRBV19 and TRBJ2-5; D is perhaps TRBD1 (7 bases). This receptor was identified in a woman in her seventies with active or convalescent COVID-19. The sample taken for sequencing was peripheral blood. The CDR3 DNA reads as TGTGCCAGTAGTATAGTTCCAGGGGGGGAGACCCAGTACTTC. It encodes CASSIVPGGETQYF.